The source of this TCR beta chain is a study of T cell responses to AZD1222 COVID-19 vaccine. As for this clone: Its antigen is undetermined.

Study observations and caveats: Breadth and depth of Spike-specific TCRs rose after two AZD1222 doses. Among the donors, most were white British and more were female, and clonal diversity was possibly underestimated.

V shed 6 bases, J shed 6 bases, and the junction held 10 bases outside the gene matches. CDR1 and CDR2 from the germline V gene are MNHEY and SVGAGI. CDR3 length: 15 amino acids. Sequencing was performed with immunoSEQ multiplex PCR; in TCRdb, only in-frame clones are kept and a portion is missing. The sample has some 180,000 clones; about 90% are singletons. The TCR comes from an adult who received the AZD1222 COVID-19 vaccine. The genes are TRBV6-5 and TRBJ2-7, with TRBD1 matching over 11 bases. The sample was peripheral blood, taken 28 days after the second AZD1222 dose. The CDR3 DNA follows: TGTGCCAGCAGACCCCTCCGGACAGGGGGCACCGAGCAGTACTTC. This gives the protein CASRPLRTGGTEQYF.